The 12 T cell receptor beta chains in this list originate from one sample, sequenced in a study of blood T cell repertoires in COVID-19. Method: immunoSEQ multiplex PCR; TCRdb's copy keeps in-frame clones and lacks some. The sample includes about 370,000 clones, roughly nine tenths of them seen just once. The sequencing input was PBMCs or T cells enriched from blood (not recorded which). The receptors were sampled from a man younger than 35 who had recovered from COVID-19.

The chain carries TRBV25-1 and TRBJ1-1, with 7 bases identical to TRBD1. The CDR3 sequence is 17 residues long. Trimming cost V 4 bases and J 0 bases; bases outside gene matches: 11. CDR1 and CDR2 from the germline V gene are MGHDK and SYGVNS. The CDR3 here is CASSALDRVRMNTEAFF. CDR3 DNA: TGTGCCAGCAGTGCCCTAGACAGGGTAAGAATGAACACTGAAGCTTTCTTT.

The J gene is TRBJ1-1, the V gene TRBV9; 7 bases fit TRBD1. V trimming: 3 bases; J trimming: 4 bases; junction bases outside the gene matches: 9. This CDR3 spans 15 amino acids. The germline V gene has CDR1 SGDLS and CDR2 YYNGEE. In DNA form, the CDR3 reads TGTGCCAGCAGCGATGCCCCAGGGGGGACCACTGAAGCTTTCTTT. Amino acids: CASSDAPGGTTEAFF.

This sequence joins TRBV7-9 and TRBJ2-6, with D uncertain. This CDR3 is built from 15 residues. The V end was cut by 6 bases, the J end by 0 bases, with 9 bases between. CDR1 is SEHNR, CDR2 FQNEAQ, per germline (reference sequence). The CDR3 is CASRPQISGANVLTF. The DNA of the CDR3 is TGTGCCAGCAGGCCCCAGATCTCTGGGGCCAACGTCCTGACTTTC.

This clone was picked up a small number of times. This chain joins TRBV19 and TRBJ2-7; no reliable D call. The CDR3 contains 14 residues. Trimming removed 4 bases from V and 3 bases from J, with 13 bases in between. The germline CDR1 and CDR2 sequences are LNHDA and SQIVND (reference sequence). The CDR3 reads CASSTPFPSYEQYF. The CDR3 DNA reads as TGTGCCAGTAGTACCCCTTTTCCTAGCTACGAGCAGTACTTC. The full variable domain, in which reference TRBV19 and TRBJ2-7 provide the parts outside the CDR3, is DGGITQSPKYLFRKEGQNVTLSCEQNLNHDAMYWYRQDPGQGLRLIYYSQIVNDFQKGDIAEGYSVSREKKESFPLTVTSAQKNPTAFYLCASSTPFPSYEQYFGPGTRLTVT.

This clone appeared a single time. The rearrangement links TRBV5-1 to TRBJ1-5; possibly TRBD1 for D (5 bases). Looked up from germline, CDR1 is SGHRS and CDR2 is YFSETQ. CDR3 length: 15 residues. Trimming shortened V by 0 bases and J by 5 bases, and 12 bases separated the two germline ends. In nucleotides, the CDR3 is TGCGCCAGCAGCTTGGACAGTCCGGGGGATCAGCCCCAGCATTTT. Protein: CASSLDSPGDQPQHF.

This chain's CDR3 is CASSYSGGVRYGYTF. CDR3 nucleotide sequence: TGTGCCAGCAGTTACTCGGGGGGGGTTAGGTATGGCTACACCTTC. The chain is built from TRBV6-5 and TRBJ1-2; maybe TRBD1 (5 bases). CDR1 is MNHEY, CDR2 SVGAGI, per germline. V was trimmed by 0 bases and J by 5 bases, leaving 13 bases between them. This CDR3 contains 15 residues.

The genes are TRBV6-5 and TRBJ2-7; the match to TRBD1 covers 10 bases. V lost 4 bases, J lost 5 bases, and 5 bases stayed unmatched. This CDR3 has 14 amino acids. From germline, CDR1 is MNHEY and CDR2 SVGAGI. The CDR3 spells CASSSRTGGHEQYF. The CDR3 region has the DNA TGTGCCAGCAGTTCTCGGACAGGGGGACACGAGCAGTACTTC.

The V gene is TRBV7-9, the J gene TRBJ2-4, with 9 bases lining up with TRBD2. This CDR3 is built from 15 residues. Germline CDR1 reads SEHNR; CDR2 reads FQNEAQ (reference sequence). Trimming removed 5 bases from V and 7 bases from J; junction bases left unmatched: 9. In DNA, the CDR3 is TGTGCCAGCAGCCGTAGCGGGAGCCCCCAGAACATTCAGTACTTC. It yields the protein CASSRSGSPQNIQYF.

This clone was counted only a few times. V gene TRBV20-1 combines with J gene TRBJ1-5; possibly TRBD1 for D (5 bases). CDR1 is DFQATT and CDR2 is SNEGSKA in the germline V gene (reference sequence). Trimming stripped 3 bases from V and 7 bases from J, with 16 bases between. CDR3 length equals 14 residues. This chain's CDR3 is CSASQGRGGQPQHF. The CDR3 DNA follows: TGCAGTGCTAGTCAGGGAAGGGGTGGACAGCCCCAGCATTTT.

This sequence joins TRBV25-1 and TRBJ2-3, with D perhaps TRBD1 (5 bases). The germline CDR1 and CDR2 sequences are MGHDK and SYGVNS. The CDR3 consists of 17 residues. V lost 8 bases, J lost 3 bases, and 24 bases lay in between. DNA for the CDR3: TGTGCCAGCGGCCCCGTATTTACAGGAAAAGGAACAGATACGCAGTATTTT. Its protein product is CASGPVFTGKGTDTQYF.

The chain couples TRBV28 to TRBJ1-2; no definite D call. V was clipped by 7 bases and J by 6 bases, with 12 bases between them. Germline V gene lookup returns CDR1 MDHEN and CDR2 SYDVKM. The CDR3 is made up of 12 amino acids. CDR3 region: CASKSGSHGYTF. DNA of the CDR3: TGTGCCAGCAAATCGGGAAGCCATGGCTACACCTTC.

V is TRBV6-1 and J is TRBJ1-6; TRBD1 is a possible D gene (5 bases). CDR1 is MNHNS, CDR2 SASEGT, per germline. CDR3 length equals 16 residues. The V and J ends lost 4 bases and 0 bases respectively, with 10 bases between them. CDR3 DNA sequence: TGTGCCAGCAGTGGTCAGGGTGGCTCCTATAATTCACCCCTCCACTTT. This gives the protein CASSGQGGSYNSPLHF.